This is a list of T cell receptor beta chains from one sample in a study of T cell repertoires in cytomegalovirus infection. No antigen has been identified for these receptors. TCRdb analysed the reads with MiXCR anew, one entry per CDR3 protein. The profile shows more than 300,000 distinct CDR3 sequences, about 32% of them singletons. Source: cultured PBMCs, taken from culture after CMV antigen stimulation. These receptors originate from a human donor in good health (CMV status not recorded). Some clones in this sample may be carry-over from other donors' samples. Both conserved end residues are part of each CDR3. The order of the fields is J gene, V gene, D gene, clone size, CDR3 DNA, CDR3 protein. D genes are given only for firm matches. Size is omitted from some rows. Given values are once, few, many or a class for expanded clones.

>TRBJ1-1|TRBV7-8|TRBD1|NA
TGTGCCAGCAGCTTAACGCTGGACAGGAAGAACACTGAAGCTTTCTTT
CASSLTLDRKNTEAFF
>TRBJ2-7|TRBV7-8|NA|few
TGTGCCAGCAGCTTAGTGACGGACTTCCCCCCCTACGAGCAGTACTTC
CASSLVTDFPPYEQYF
>TRBJ2-5|TRBV4-3|NA|few
TGCGCCAGCAGCCAAGATAGATATGCGCAAGAGACCCAGTACTTC
CASSQDRYAQETQYF
>TRBJ2-5|TRBV7-2|NA|NA
TGTGCCAGCAGCTTTCAACGGAGCGAAGAGACCCAGTACTTC
CASSFQRSEETQYF
>TRBJ1-1|TRBV7-8|NA|few
TGTGCCAGCAGCTATCCTAAACCGGCGGCGAACACTGAAGCTTTCTTT
CASSYPKPAANTEAFF
>TRBJ2-7|TRBV12-3/TRBV12-4|TRBD2|few
TGTGCCAGCAGCTTGGACGGGACTAGTTCCTACGAGCAGTACTTC
CASSLDGTSSYEQYF
>TRBJ2-3|TRBV7-2|TRBD2|NA
TGTGCCAGCAGTCCTCTAGCGGGAGTGGCAGATACGCAGTATTTT
CASSPLAGVADTQYF
>TRBJ1-2|TRBV27|NA|NA
TGTGCCAGCAGTTTAGGGGGGGCCGACTATGGCTACACCTTC
CASSLGGADYGYTF
>TRBJ1-1|TRBV28|NA|NA
TGTGCCATCACAGGACGGCGTAACACTGAAGCTTTCTTT
CAITGRRNTEAFF
>TRBJ2-1|TRBV2|NA|few
TGTGCCAGCATGTCCGTGGACTACAATGAGCAGTTCTTC
CASMSVDYNEQFF
>TRBJ2-7|TRBV10-3|NA|many
TGTGCCATCAATACAGCCATTGGGTACGAGCAGTACTTC
CAINTAIGYEQYF
>TRBJ1-1|TRBV7-9|NA|NA
TGTGCCAGCAGCTTTGAGTTGGTCCCTCGCTCAGCTTTCTTT
CASSFELVPRSAFF
>TRBJ2-1|TRBV19|NA|many
TGTGCCAGTAGTATAGATGCAGACTCCTACAATGAGCAGTTCTTC
CASSIDADSYNEQFF